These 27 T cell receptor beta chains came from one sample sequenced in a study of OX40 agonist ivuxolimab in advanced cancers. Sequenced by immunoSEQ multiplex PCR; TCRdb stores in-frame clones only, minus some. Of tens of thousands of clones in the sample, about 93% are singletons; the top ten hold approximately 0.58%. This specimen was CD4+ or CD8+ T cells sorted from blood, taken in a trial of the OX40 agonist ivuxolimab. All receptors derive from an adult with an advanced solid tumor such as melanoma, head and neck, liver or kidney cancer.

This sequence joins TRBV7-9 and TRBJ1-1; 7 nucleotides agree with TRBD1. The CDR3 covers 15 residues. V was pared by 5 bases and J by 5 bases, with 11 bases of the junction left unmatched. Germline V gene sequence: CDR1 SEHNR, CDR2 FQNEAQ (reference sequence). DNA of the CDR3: TGTGCCAGCAGCCACGGCGACAGGGCGGGGACTGAAGCTTTCTTT. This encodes CASSHGDRAGTEAFF.

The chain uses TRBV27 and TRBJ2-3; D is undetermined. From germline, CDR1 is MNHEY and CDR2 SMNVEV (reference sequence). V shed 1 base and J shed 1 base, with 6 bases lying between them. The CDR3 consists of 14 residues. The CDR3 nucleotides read TGTGCCAGCAGTTTATTAGGACGCACAGATACGCAGTATTTT. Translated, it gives CASSLLGRTDTQYF.

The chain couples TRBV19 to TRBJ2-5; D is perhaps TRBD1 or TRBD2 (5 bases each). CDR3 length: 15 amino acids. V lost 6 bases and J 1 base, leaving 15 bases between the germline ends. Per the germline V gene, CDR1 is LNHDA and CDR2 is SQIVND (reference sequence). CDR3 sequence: CASSTGTVVQETQYF. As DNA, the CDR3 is TGTGCCAGTAGCACGGGGACGGTCGTCCAAGAGACCCAGTACTTC.

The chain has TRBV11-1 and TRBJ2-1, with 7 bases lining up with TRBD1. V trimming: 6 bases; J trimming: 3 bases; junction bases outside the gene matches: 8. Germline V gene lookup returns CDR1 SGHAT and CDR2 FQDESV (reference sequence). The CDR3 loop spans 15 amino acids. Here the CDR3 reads CASRRGDRVYNEQFF. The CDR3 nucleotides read TGTGCCAGCAGAAGAGGGGACAGAGTCTACAATGAGCAGTTCTTC.

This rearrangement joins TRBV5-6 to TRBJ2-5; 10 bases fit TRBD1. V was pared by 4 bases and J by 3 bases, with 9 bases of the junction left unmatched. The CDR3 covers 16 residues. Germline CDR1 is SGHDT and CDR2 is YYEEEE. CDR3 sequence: CASSPEVGTGEETQYF. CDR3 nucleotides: TGTGCCAGCAGCCCGGAGGTCGGGACAGGGGAAGAGACCCAGTACTTC.

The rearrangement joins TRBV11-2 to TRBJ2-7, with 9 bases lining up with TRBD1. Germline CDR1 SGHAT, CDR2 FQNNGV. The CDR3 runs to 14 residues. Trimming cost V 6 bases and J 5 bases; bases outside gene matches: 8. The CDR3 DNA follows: TGTGCCAGCAGGATGACAGGGGGAACCGACGAGCAGTACTTC. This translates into CASRMTGGTDEQYF.

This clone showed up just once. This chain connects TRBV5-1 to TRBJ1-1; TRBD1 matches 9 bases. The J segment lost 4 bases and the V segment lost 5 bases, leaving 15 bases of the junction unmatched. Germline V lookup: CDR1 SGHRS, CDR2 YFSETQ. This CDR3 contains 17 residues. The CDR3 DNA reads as TGCGCCAGCAGGGAACCCGGGACAGGGAGGAGAGTCACTGAAGCTTTCTTT. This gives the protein CASREPGTGRRVTEAFF.

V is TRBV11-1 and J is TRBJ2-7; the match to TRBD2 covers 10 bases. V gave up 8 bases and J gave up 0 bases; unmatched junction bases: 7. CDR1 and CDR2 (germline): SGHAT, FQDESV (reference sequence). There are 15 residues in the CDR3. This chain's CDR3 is CASGLAATNSYEQYF. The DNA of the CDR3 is TGTGCCAGCGGACTAGCGGCAACTAACTCCTACGAGCAGTACTTC.

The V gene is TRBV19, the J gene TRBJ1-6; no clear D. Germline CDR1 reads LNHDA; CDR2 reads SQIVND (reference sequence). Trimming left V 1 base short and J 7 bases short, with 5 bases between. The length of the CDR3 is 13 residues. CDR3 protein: CASSIVFNSPLHF. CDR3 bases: TGTGCCAGTAGTATAGTCTTCAATTCACCCCTCCACTTT.

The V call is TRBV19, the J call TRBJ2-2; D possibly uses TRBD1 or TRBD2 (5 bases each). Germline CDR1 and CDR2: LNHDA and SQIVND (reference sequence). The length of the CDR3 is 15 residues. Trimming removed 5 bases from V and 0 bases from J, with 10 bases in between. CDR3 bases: TGTGCCAGTAGTGTGTCGGGGCCGAACACCGGGGAGCTGTTTTTT. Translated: CASSVSGPNTGELFF. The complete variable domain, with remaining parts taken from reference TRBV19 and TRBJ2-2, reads DGGITQSPKYLFRKEGQNVTLSCEQNLNHDAMYWYRQDPGQGLRLIYYSQIVNDFQKGDIAEGYSVSREKKESFPLTVTSAQKNPTAFYLCASSVSGPNTGELFFGEGSRLTVL.

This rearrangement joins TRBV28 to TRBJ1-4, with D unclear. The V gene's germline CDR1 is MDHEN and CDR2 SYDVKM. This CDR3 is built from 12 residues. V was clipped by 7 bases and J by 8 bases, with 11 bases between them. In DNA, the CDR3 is TGTGCCAGCAAGCTTAGGAGGGAAAAACTGTTTTTT. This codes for CASKLRREKLFF.

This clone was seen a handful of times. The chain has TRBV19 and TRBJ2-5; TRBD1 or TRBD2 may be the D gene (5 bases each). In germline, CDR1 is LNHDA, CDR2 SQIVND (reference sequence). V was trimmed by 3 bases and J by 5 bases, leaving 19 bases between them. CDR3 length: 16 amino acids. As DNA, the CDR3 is TGTGCCAGTAGTATCCTAGCCAGGACACCAGTCGAGACCCAGTACTTC. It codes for CASSILARTPVETQYF.

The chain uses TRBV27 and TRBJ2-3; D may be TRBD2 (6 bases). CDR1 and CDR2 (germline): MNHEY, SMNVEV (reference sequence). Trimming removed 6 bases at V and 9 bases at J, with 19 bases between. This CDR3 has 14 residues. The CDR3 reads CASRSLAPGLTQYF. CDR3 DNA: TGTGCCAGCAGATCACTAGCCCCGGGGTTGACGCAGTATTTT.

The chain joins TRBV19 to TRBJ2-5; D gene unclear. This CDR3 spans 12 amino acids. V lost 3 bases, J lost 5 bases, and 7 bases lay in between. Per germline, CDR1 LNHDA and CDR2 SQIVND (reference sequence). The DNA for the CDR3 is TGTGCCAGTAGTATTCATGGGGAGACCCAGTACTTC. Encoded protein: CASSIHGETQYF.

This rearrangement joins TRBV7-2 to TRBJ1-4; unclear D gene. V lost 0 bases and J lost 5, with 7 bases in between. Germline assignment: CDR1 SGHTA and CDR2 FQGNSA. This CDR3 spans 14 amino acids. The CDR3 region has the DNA TGTGCCAGCAGCTTAGCCAGGCACAATGAAAAACTGTTTTTT. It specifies CASSLARHNEKLFF. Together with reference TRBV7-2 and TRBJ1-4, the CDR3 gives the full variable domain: GAGVSQSPSNKVTEKGKDVELRCDPISGHTALYWYRQSLGQGLEFLIYFQGNSAPDKSGLPSDRFSAERTGGSVSTLTIQRTQQEDSAVYLCASSLARHNEKLFFGSGTQLSVL.

CDR3 region: CASSTNRGGTEAFF. CDR3 in DNA: TGTGCCAGTAGTACCAACAGGGGCGGGACTGAAGCTTTCTTT. The rearrangement uses TRBV19 and TRBJ1-1; 7 nucleotides line up with TRBD1. The ends lost 4 bases at V and 5 bases at J; junction bases unmatched: 7. CDR3 size: 14 residues. The germline V gene encodes CDR1 LNHDA and CDR2 SQIVND (reference sequence).

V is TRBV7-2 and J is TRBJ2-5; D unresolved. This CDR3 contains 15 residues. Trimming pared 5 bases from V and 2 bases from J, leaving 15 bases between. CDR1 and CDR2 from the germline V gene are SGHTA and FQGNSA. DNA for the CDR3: TGTGCCAGCAGCGAGGAGACCGCGAGACAAGAGACCCAGTACTTC. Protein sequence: CASSEETARQETQYF.

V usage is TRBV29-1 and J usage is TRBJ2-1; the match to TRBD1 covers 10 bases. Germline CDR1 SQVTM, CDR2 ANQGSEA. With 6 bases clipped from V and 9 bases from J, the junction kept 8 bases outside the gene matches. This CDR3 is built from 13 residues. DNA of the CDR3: TGCAGCGTCGGACAGGGGGTGGATTTTGAGCAGTTCTTC. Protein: CSVGQGVDFEQFF.

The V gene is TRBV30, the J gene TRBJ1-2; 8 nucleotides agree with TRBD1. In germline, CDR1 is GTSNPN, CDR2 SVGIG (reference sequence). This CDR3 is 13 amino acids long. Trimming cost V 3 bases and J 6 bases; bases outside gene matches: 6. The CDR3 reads CAWRPSRGHGYTF. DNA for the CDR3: TGTGCCTGGAGACCCTCCAGGGGGCATGGCTACACCTTC.

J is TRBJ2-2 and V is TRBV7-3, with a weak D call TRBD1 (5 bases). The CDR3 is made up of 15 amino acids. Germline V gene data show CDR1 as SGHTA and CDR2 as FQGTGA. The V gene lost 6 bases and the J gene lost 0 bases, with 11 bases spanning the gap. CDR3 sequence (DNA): TGTGCCAGCAGGTGGACATCAACGAACACCGGGGAGCTGTTTTTT. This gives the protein CASRWTSTNTGELFF.

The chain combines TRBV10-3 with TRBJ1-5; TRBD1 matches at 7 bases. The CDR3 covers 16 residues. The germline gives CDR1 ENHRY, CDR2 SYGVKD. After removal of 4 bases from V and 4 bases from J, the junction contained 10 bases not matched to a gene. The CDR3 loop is CAISGVNRGPNQPQHF. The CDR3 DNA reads TGTGCCATCAGTGGTGTGAACAGGGGCCCGAATCAGCCCCAGCATTTT.

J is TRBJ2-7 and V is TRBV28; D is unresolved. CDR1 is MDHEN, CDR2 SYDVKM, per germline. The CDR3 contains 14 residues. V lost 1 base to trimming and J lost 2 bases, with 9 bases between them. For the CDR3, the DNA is TGTGCCAGCAGTTTATCGTACATAACCTACGAGCAGTACTTC. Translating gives CASSLSYITYEQYF.

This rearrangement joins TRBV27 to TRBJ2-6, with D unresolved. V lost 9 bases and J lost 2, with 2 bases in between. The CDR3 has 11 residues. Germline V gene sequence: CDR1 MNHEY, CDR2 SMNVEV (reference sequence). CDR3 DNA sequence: TGTGCCAGAACTGGGGCCAACGTCCTGACTTTC. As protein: CARTGANVLTF.

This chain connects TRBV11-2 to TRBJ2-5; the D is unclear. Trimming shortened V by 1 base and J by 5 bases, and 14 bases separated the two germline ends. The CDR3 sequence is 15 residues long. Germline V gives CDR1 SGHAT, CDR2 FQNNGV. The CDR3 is CASSLVGPPQETQYF. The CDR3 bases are TGTGCCAGCAGCTTAGTTGGTCCACCTCAGGAGACCCAGTACTTC.

CDR3 sequence: CASSRNTGELFF. The CDR3 region has the DNA TGTGCCAGCAGCCGTAACACCGGGGAGCTGTTTTTT. This chain joins TRBV7-3 and TRBJ2-2; D not certain. V lost 5 bases, J lost 2 bases, and 3 bases lay in between. From germline, CDR1 is SGHTA and CDR2 FQGTGA. The CDR3 is 12 amino acids.

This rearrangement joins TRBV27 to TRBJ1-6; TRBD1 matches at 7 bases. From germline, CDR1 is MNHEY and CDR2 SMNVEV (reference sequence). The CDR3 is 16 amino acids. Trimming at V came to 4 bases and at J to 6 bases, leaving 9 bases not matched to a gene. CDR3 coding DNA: TGTGCCAGCAGTTCCTCCCCGGGACAGCCTAATTCACCCCTCCACTTT. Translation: CASSSSPGQPNSPLHF.

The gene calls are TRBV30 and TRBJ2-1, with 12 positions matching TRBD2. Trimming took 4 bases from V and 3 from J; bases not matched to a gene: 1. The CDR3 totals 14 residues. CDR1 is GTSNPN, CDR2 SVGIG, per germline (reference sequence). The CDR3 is CAWMTSGSYNEQFF. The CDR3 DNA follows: TGTGCCTGGATGACTAGCGGGAGCTACAATGAGCAGTTCTTC.